The rows below give T cell receptor beta chains drawn from one sample of a study of blood T cell repertoires in COVID-19. The assay was immunoSEQ multiplex PCR, and TCRdb's table has in-frame clones only and misses some. The sample comprises approximately 290,000 clones, over 75% of which are singletons, and 4.3% rests with the top ten. Sample: PBMCs or T cells enriched from blood (not recorded which). The receptors originated from a woman younger than 45 who had recovered from COVID-19. The CDR3 runs from the conserved cysteine through the conserved F or W. Fields, in order: D gene, V gene, clone size, J gene, CDR3 protein, CDR3 DNA. D genes are given only for firm matches. A clone size is listed for some rows: how often the clone was seen (once, few, many), or a class if it is expanded.

d_gene: -; v_gene: TRBV11-2; abundance: few; j_gene: TRBJ1-2; CDR3aa: CASSLYLRRRAGWSGGYTF; CDR3nt: TGTGCCAGCAGCCTATATTTAAGGCGCCGGGCAGGGTGGTCGGGTGGCTACACCTTC
d_gene: TRBD2; v_gene: TRBV7-3; abundance: -; j_gene: TRBJ2-1; CDR3aa: CASSLLAGGAYNEQFF; CDR3nt: TGTGCCAGCAGCTTATTGGCGGGAGGGGCCTACAATGAGCAGTTCTTC
d_gene: -; v_gene: TRBV5-4; abundance: once; j_gene: TRBJ1-6; CDR3aa: CASSEAMLSSYNSPLHF; CDR3nt: TGTGCCAGCAGCGAGGCGATGCTGTCCTCCTATAATTCACCCCTCCACTTT
d_gene: -; v_gene: TRBV9; abundance: -; j_gene: TRBJ2-3; CDR3aa: CASSANRADTQYF; CDR3nt: TGTGCCAGCAGCGCAAACAGGGCAGATACGCAGTATTTT
d_gene: -; v_gene: TRBV15; abundance: once; j_gene: TRBJ1-6; CDR3aa: CATSRQGPPLHF; CDR3nt: TGTGCCACCAGCAGACAGGGTCCACCCCTCCACTTT
d_gene: -; v_gene: TRBV28; abundance: -; j_gene: TRBJ1-6; CDR3aa: CASSLIRTAALHF; CDR3nt: TGTGCCAGCAGTTTAATACGGACAGCGGCCCTCCACTTT
d_gene: TRBD1; v_gene: TRBV29-1; abundance: -; j_gene: TRBJ1-1; CDR3aa: CSVQGGMNTEAFF; CDR3nt: TGCAGCGTTCAGGGGGGAATGAACACTGAAGCTTTCTTT
d_gene: -; v_gene: TRBV7-7; abundance: -; j_gene: TRBJ2-2; CDR3aa: CASSPGEPTGELFF; CDR3nt: TGTGCCAGCAGCCCCGGGGAGCCCACCGGGGAGCTGTTTTTT
d_gene: -; v_gene: TRBV5-4; abundance: few; j_gene: TRBJ2-7; CDR3aa: CASSTGDFSYEQYF; CDR3nt: TGTGCCAGCAGCACCGGGGACTTCTCCTACGAGCAGTACTTC
d_gene: -; v_gene: TRBV7-3; abundance: -; j_gene: TRBJ2-1; CDR3aa: CASSLMSGASNEQFF; CDR3nt: TGTGCCAGCAGCTTAATGTCGGGAGCGTCCAATGAGCAGTTCTTC
d_gene: -; v_gene: TRBV3-1/TRBV3-2; abundance: few; j_gene: TRBJ1-5; CDR3aa: CASSQGQLANQPQHF; CDR3nt: TGTGCCAGCAGCCAAGGACAGCTTGCCAATCAGCCCCAGCATTTT
d_gene: TRBD1; v_gene: TRBV6-5; abundance: -; j_gene: TRBJ2-7; CDR3aa: CASSYSGQGRYEQYF; CDR3nt: TGTGCCAGCAGTTACTCAGGACAGGGAAGGTACGAGCAGTACTTC
d_gene: -; v_gene: TRBV6-6; abundance: few; j_gene: TRBJ1-5; CDR3aa: CATDSYSNQPQHF; CDR3nt: TGTGCCACGGACAGTTATAGCAATCAGCCCCAGCATTTT
d_gene: TRBD1; v_gene: TRBV6-4; abundance: -; j_gene: TRBJ1-6; CDR3aa: CASSAGQGNSPLHF; CDR3nt: TGTGCCAGCAGTGCGGGACAGGGAAATTCACCCCTCCACTTT
d_gene: -; v_gene: TRBV18; abundance: -; j_gene: TRBJ2-7; CDR3aa: CASSPPRGYEQYF; CDR3nt: TGTGCCAGCTCACCGCCCCGGGGTTACGAGCAGTACTTC
d_gene: -; v_gene: TRBV18; abundance: -; j_gene: TRBJ1-1; CDR3aa: CASSPGALGRDTEAFF; CDR3nt: TGTGCCAGCTCACCTGGGGCCTTGGGAAGGGACACTGAAGCTTTCTTT
d_gene: -; v_gene: TRBV19; abundance: -; j_gene: TRBJ2-7; CDR3aa: CASSAPDRTPSAEQYF; CDR3nt: TGTGCCAGTAGTGCCCCTGACAGAACCCCATCCGCCGAGCAGTACTTC
d_gene: TRBD1; v_gene: TRBV6-5; abundance: few; j_gene: TRBJ2-2; CDR3aa: CASSYPARGTRELFF; CDR3nt: TGTGCCAGCAGTTACCCTGCCAGGGGGACCCGGGAGCTGTTTTTT
d_gene: -; v_gene: TRBV23-1; abundance: -; j_gene: TRBJ2-5; CDR3aa: CASSLRVSQETQYF; CDR3nt: TGCGCCAGCAGTCTCCGGGTCTCCCAGGAGACCCAGTACTTC
d_gene: -; v_gene: TRBV10-3; abundance: few; j_gene: TRBJ1-1; CDR3aa: CAISDPGFQGTEAFF; CDR3nt: TGTGCCATCAGTGACCCCGGCTTTCAGGGCACTGAAGCTTTCTTT
d_gene: TRBD1; v_gene: TRBV27; abundance: -; j_gene: TRBJ1-2; CDR3aa: CASSSSGGDSWENYGYTF; CDR3nt: TGTGCCAGCAGTTCCTCCGGGGGGGACAGCTGGGAGAACTATGGCTACACCTTC
d_gene: -; v_gene: TRBV5-1; abundance: few; j_gene: TRBJ2-5; CDR3aa: CASSPVAAKQETQYF; CDR3nt: TGCGCCAGCAGCCCCGTAGCGGCTAAACAAGAGACCCAGTACTTC
d_gene: TRBD1; v_gene: TRBV7-2; abundance: -; j_gene: TRBJ1-6; CDR3aa: CASSLGPGGSYNSPLHF; CDR3nt: TGTGCCAGCAGCTTAGGCCCAGGGGGTTCCTATAATTCACCCCTCCACTTT
d_gene: TRBD1; v_gene: TRBV20-1; abundance: few; j_gene: TRBJ2-7; CDR3aa: CSASGDRGLYEQYF; CDR3nt: TGCAGTGCTAGTGGGGACAGGGGTTTGTACGAGCAGTACTTC
d_gene: TRBD1; v_gene: TRBV15; abundance: -; j_gene: TRBJ1-6; CDR3aa: CATSGNRGLAPLHF; CDR3nt: TGTGCCACCAGCGGGAACAGGGGGTTAGCACCCCTCCACTTT
d_gene: TRBD1; v_gene: TRBV15; abundance: -; j_gene: TRBJ1-6; CDR3aa: CATSRVGTGGRNSPLHF; CDR3nt: TGTGCCACCAGCAGAGTAGGGACAGGGGGTCGGAATTCACCCCTCCACTTT
d_gene: TRBD1; v_gene: TRBV2; abundance: -; j_gene: TRBJ1-1; CDR3aa: CASSYRGPALIAFF; CDR3nt: TGTGCCAGCAGTTACAGGGGGCCAGCCTTGATTGCTTTCTTT
d_gene: TRBD2; v_gene: TRBV7-6; abundance: -; j_gene: TRBJ2-5; CDR3aa: CASSLGASGGQETQYF; CDR3nt: TGTGCCAGCAGCTTAGGGGCTAGCGGGGGCCAAGAGACCCAGTACTTC
d_gene: -; v_gene: TRBV3-1/TRBV3-2; abundance: -; j_gene: TRBJ2-1; CDR3aa: CASSLSGSSSYNEQFF; CDR3nt: TGTGCCAGCAGCCTTTCCGGGTCTAGCTCCTACAATGAGCAGTTCTTC
d_gene: -; v_gene: TRBV19; abundance: -; j_gene: TRBJ1-1; CDR3aa: CASSALGGGTEAFF; CDR3nt: TGTGCCAGTAGTGCGCTCGGGGGGGGCACTGAAGCTTTCTTT
d_gene: -; v_gene: TRBV10-3; abundance: -; j_gene: TRBJ2-7; CDR3aa: CAISESGGRSYEQYF; CDR3nt: TGTGCCATCAGTGAGTCTGGGGGGAGGTCCTACGAGCAGTACTTC
d_gene: -; v_gene: TRBV7-9; abundance: -; j_gene: TRBJ2-7; CDR3aa: CASSLGQGGWYEQYF; CDR3nt: TGTGCCAGCAGCTTAGGACAGGGAGGATGGTACGAGCAGTACTTC
d_gene: TRBD2; v_gene: TRBV19; abundance: -; j_gene: TRBJ2-1; CDR3aa: CASSILRTSGTYNEQFF; CDR3nt: TGTGCCAGTAGTATCCTCCGGACTAGCGGGACATACAATGAGCAGTTCTTC
d_gene: -; v_gene: TRBV29-1; abundance: -; j_gene: TRBJ2-1; CDR3aa: CSATGASYNEQFF; CDR3nt: TGCAGCGCTACTGGAGCTAGCTACAATGAGCAGTTCTTC
d_gene: TRBD2; v_gene: TRBV4-1; abundance: once; j_gene: TRBJ2-3; CDR3aa: CASSQDGLAGVTDTQYF; CDR3nt: TGCGCCAGCAGCCAAGACGGACTAGCGGGGGTCACAGATACGCAGTATTTT
d_gene: -; v_gene: TRBV6-5; abundance: -; j_gene: TRBJ1-2; CDR3aa: CASSLQTGYGYTF; CDR3nt: TGTGCCAGCAGTTTACAAACAGGGTATGGCTACACCTTC
d_gene: -; v_gene: TRBV5-1; abundance: -; j_gene: TRBJ1-1; CDR3aa: CASSPSGAVRTEAFF; CDR3nt: TGCGCCAGCAGCCCTTCAGGGGCGGTGAGAACTGAAGCTTTCTTT
d_gene: -; v_gene: TRBV21-1; abundance: -; j_gene: TRBJ1-1; CDR3aa: CASSLEMDTEAFF; CDR3nt: TGTGCCAGCAGCTTGGAGATGGACACTGAAGCTTTCTTT
d_gene: TRBD1; v_gene: TRBV18; abundance: -; j_gene: TRBJ2-2; CDR3aa: CASSRGQGNTGELFF; CDR3nt: TGTGCCAGCTCTAGAGGACAGGGGAACACCGGGGAGCTGTTTTTT
d_gene: TRBD1; v_gene: TRBV15; abundance: -; j_gene: TRBJ1-6; CDR3aa: CATNPGQGLPPLHF; CDR3nt: TGTGCCACCAATCCGGGACAGGGGTTACCACCCCTCCACTTT
d_gene: -; v_gene: TRBV28; abundance: -; j_gene: TRBJ1-5; CDR3aa: CASSLGPINQPQHF; CDR3nt: TGTGCCAGCAGTTTGGGCCCGATCAATCAGCCCCAGCATTTT
d_gene: -; v_gene: TRBV27; abundance: once; j_gene: TRBJ2-2; CDR3aa: CASRNQGEGELFF; CDR3nt: TGTGCCAGCAGGAACCAGGGTGAGGGGGAGCTGTTTTTT
d_gene: TRBD1; v_gene: TRBV4-1; abundance: -; j_gene: TRBJ2-7; CDR3aa: CASSQTGQGNEQYF; CDR3nt: TGCGCCAGCAGCCAAACGGGACAGGGTAACGAGCAGTACTTC
d_gene: -; v_gene: TRBV6-5; abundance: -; j_gene: TRBJ1-3; CDR3aa: CASSSLTEISGNTIYF; CDR3nt: TGTGCCAGCAGTTCCCTGACAGAAATCTCTGGAAACACCATATATTTT
d_gene: TRBD2; v_gene: TRBV30; abundance: -; j_gene: TRBJ2-1; CDR3aa: CAGRLAGGNEQFF; CDR3nt: TGTGCCGGCCGACTAGCGGGTGGCAATGAGCAGTTCTTC
d_gene: -; v_gene: TRBV11-2; abundance: -; j_gene: TRBJ2-7; CDR3aa: CASSLSRGTPYEQYF; CDR3nt: TGTGCCAGCAGCTTAAGTCGCGGGACCCCTTACGAGCAGTACTTC
d_gene: -; v_gene: TRBV10-1; abundance: -; j_gene: TRBJ2-1; CDR3aa: CASSGLAGSEQFF; CDR3nt: TGCGCCAGCTCAGGACTGGCTGGCAGTGAGCAGTTCTTC
d_gene: TRBD1; v_gene: TRBV5-1; abundance: -; j_gene: TRBJ1-2; CDR3aa: CASSSRDRGRDGYTF; CDR3nt: TGCGCCAGCAGCTCACGGGACAGGGGAAGGGACGGCTACACCTTC
d_gene: -; v_gene: TRBV4-2; abundance: -; j_gene: TRBJ2-4; CDR3aa: CASSQDQNRRAKNIQYF; CDR3nt: TGTGCCAGCAGCCAAGATCAGAACCGAAGAGCCAAAAACATTCAGTACTTC
d_gene: TRBD1; v_gene: TRBV6-6; abundance: -; j_gene: TRBJ1-1; CDR3aa: CASSSPIPGQGRGRAFNTEAFF; CDR3nt: TGTGCCAGCAGCTCCCCAATACCGGGACAGGGTCGCGGTAGAGCCTTTAACACTGAAGCTTTCTTT
d_gene: TRBD2; v_gene: TRBV2; abundance: -; j_gene: TRBJ2-7; CDR3aa: CASRSGRGSYEQYF; CDR3nt: TGTGCCAGCAGAAGCGGGCGGGGGAGTTACGAGCAGTACTTC
d_gene: -; v_gene: TRBV4-1; abundance: -; j_gene: TRBJ1-3; CDR3aa: CASSQDLGQVNTIYF; CDR3nt: TGCGCCAGCAGCCAAGATTTGGGACAAGTAAACACCATATATTTT
d_gene: TRBD2; v_gene: TRBV11-2; abundance: -; j_gene: TRBJ2-1; CDR3aa: CASTFPQRDPRHNEQFF; CDR3nt: TGTGCCAGCACATTCCCCCAGCGGGACCCTCGGCACAATGAGCAGTTCTTC
d_gene: TRBD1; v_gene: TRBV7-9; abundance: -; j_gene: TRBJ1-2; CDR3aa: CASSSNDREGYGYTF; CDR3nt: TGTGCCAGCAGCTCCAACGACAGGGAAGGGTATGGCTACACCTTC